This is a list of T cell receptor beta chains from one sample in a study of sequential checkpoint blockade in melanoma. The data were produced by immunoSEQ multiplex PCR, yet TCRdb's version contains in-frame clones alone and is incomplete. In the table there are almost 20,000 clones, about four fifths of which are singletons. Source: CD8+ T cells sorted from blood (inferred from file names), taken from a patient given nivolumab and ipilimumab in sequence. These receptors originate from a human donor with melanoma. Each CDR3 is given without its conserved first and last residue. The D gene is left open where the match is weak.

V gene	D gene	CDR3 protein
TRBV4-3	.	ASSQELRWNTEAF
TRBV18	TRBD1	ASSSVGTGISDEQF
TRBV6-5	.	AGSDSSNQPQH
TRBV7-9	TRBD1	ASSLGQGQNTEAF
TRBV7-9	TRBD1	ASSADREFYEQY
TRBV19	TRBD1	ASSATGGWETQY
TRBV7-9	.	ASSPNRALGDTQY
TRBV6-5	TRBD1	ASSYSGQGAEAF
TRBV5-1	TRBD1	ASSLEQGPLNYGYT
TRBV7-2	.	ASSLGQGSSGNTIY
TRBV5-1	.	ASSFLSTDTQY
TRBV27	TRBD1	ASRRDSNSPLH
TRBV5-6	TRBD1	ASSKVSRGAEKLF
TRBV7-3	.	ASSFRPGTAYEQY
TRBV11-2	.	ASDRRGTLTDTQY
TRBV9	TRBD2	ASSVESGGYNEQF
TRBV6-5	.	ASSYTAGAAYEQY
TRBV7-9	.	ASSLPGTPHEQY
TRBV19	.	ASSGHDGQPQH
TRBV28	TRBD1	ASSSGGRLGYT
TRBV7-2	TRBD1	ASRAQGAAYEQY
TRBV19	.	ASSMNRPFSYEQY
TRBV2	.	ASSERRVYSPQH
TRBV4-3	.	ASSQGIEVRDIINYGYT
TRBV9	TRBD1	ASSPLLPDRLDPNYGYT
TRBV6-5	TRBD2	ASSYAGGINEQF
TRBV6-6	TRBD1	ASSYNWGDRASEQY
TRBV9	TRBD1	ASSLGTVTDTQY
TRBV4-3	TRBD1	ASSQGQGAQNEQY
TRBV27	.	ASSGSENQPQH
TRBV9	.	ASSGGQNRNTDTQY
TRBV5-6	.	ASGDKAYEQY
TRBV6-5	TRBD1	ASSYGTGVQPQH
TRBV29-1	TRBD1	SVDLGQGDEKLF
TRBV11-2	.	ASSRYREMT
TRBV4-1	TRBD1	ASSHGQDDEQF
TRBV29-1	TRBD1	SVAPGQGLTEAF
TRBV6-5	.	ASSYGADSTGNTIY
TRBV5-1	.	ASSLGLDSEAF
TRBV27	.	ASRSGANTGELF
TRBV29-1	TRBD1	SVRTGDNYGYT
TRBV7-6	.	ASSSPDRFEETQY
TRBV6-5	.	ASSYNPGQYNSPLH
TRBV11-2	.	ASSLDMAISGNTIY
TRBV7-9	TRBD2	ASSLRGEASGGYNEQF
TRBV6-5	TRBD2	ASSYAGVRYEQY
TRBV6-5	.	ASRGEPTYNEQF
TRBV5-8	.	ASTTGGRSSYEQY
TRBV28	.	ASSFEGDYGYT
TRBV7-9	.	ASSFPRVVGEKLF
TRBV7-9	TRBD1	ASSRQGAGQPQH